These 16 T cell receptor beta chains share one sample of origin, sequenced in a study of beta chain features in type 1 diabetes. Investigators reverse transcribed all isolated RNA, so they sequenced expressed TCRB transcripts. The method was immunoSEQ multiplex PCR; TCRdb's version includes in-frame clones alone and lacks a portion of them. The data show hundreds of thousands of clones, approximately 28% seen once. The sequencing sample was made of naive CD4+ T cells from blood. These receptors all come from a man in his late teens or twenties in good health.

The CDR3 sequence: CACSGGAADTQYF. For the CDR3, the DNA is TGTGCCTGCTCCGGGGGCGCCGCAGATACGCAGTATTTT. The genes are TRBV30 and TRBJ2-3; TRBD1 or TRBD2 may be the D gene (6 bases each). This CDR3 has 13 amino acids. V lost 6 bases and J lost 4, with 14 bases in between. Germline-derived CDR1 and CDR2 are GTSNPN and SVGIG (reference sequence).

The chain recombines TRBV7-9 with TRBJ2-6; tentatively, D is TRBD1 (5 bases). CDR1 and CDR2 from the germline V gene are SEHNR and FQNEAQ (reference sequence). V gave up 6 bases and J gave up 0 bases, with 12 bases separating them. CDR3 length equals 16 residues. CDR3 sequence reads: CASRRLTVSGANVLTF. In DNA, the CDR3 is TGTGCCAGCAGACGCCTGACAGTCTCTGGGGCCAACGTCCTGACTTTC. The variable domain in full, with the rest retrieved from reference TRBV7-9 and TRBJ2-6, is DTGVSQNPRHKITKRGQNVTFRCDPISEHNRLYWYRQTLGQGPEFLTYFQNEAQLEKSRLLSDRFSAERPKGSFSTLEIQRTEQGDSAMYLCASRRLTVSGANVLTFGAGSRLTVL.

In this sample, this clone turned up once. This rearrangement joins TRBV5-4 to TRBJ2-3, with 8 bases identical to TRBD2. This CDR3 spans 14 amino acids. With 0 bases clipped from V and 12 bases from J, the junction kept 9 bases outside the gene matches. Per germline, CDR1 SGHNT and CDR2 YYREEE (reference sequence). The CDR3: CASSLAKRELAQYF. As DNA, the CDR3 is TGTGCCAGCAGCTTGGCCAAGCGGGAGTTAGCACAGTATTTT.

This chain joins TRBV7-3 and TRBJ2-3; perhaps TRBD1 as D (5 bases). The CDR3 consists of 15 residues. Germline V gene sequence: CDR1 SGHTA, CDR2 FQGTGA. Trimming shortened V by 0 bases and J by 5 bases, and 12 bases separated the two germline ends. CDR3 in DNA: TGTGCCAGCAGCTTAACTCGAACAGGCAGAGATACGCAGTATTTT. Amino acid sequence: CASSLTRTGRDTQYF. Full variable domain (remainder filled in from reference TRBV7-3 and TRBJ2-3): GAGVSQTPSNKVTEKGKYVELRCDPISGHTALYWYRQSLGQGPEFLIYFQGTGAADDSGLPNDRFFAVRPEGSVSTLKIQRTERGDSAVYLCASSLTRTGRDTQYFGPGTRLTVL.

This clone was counted between two and nine times. The chain is built from TRBV30 and TRBJ2-1; 9 bases line up with TRBD2. This CDR3 spans 15 amino acids. Germline values: CDR1 GTSNPN, CDR2 SVGIG (reference sequence). Trimming at V came to 1 base and at J to 7 bases, leaving 8 bases not matched to a gene. The chain's CDR3 is CAWSAASGVQNEQFF. CDR3 DNA sequence: TGTGCCTGGAGTGCTGCTAGCGGGGTACAGAATGAGCAGTTCTTC.

The V call is TRBV30, the J call TRBJ2-7, with 7 bases fitting TRBD1. CDR1 and CDR2 from the germline V gene are GTSNPN and SVGIG (reference sequence). The CDR3 is 13 amino acids. With 1 base clipped from V and 6 bases from J, the junction kept 6 bases outside the gene matches. Here the CDR3 DNA reads TGTGCCTGGAGTGGGCTGACAGGGAGCGAGCAGTACTTC. Its protein is CAWSGLTGSEQYF.

The rearrangement links TRBV18 to TRBJ2-1; unclear D gene. The CDR3 consists of 17 residues. Trimming removed 1 base from V and 3 bases from J, with 16 bases in between. Germline V gene lookup returns CDR1 KGHSH and CDR2 LQKENI. This chain's CDR3 is CASSPQSVLGGYNEQFF. DNA of the CDR3: TGTGCCAGCTCACCACAGTCTGTCTTAGGTGGCTACAATGAGCAGTTCTTC.

The CDR3 sequence is CASRSRTSGAYNEQFF. The CDR3 DNA is TGTGCCAGCAGATCTCGAACTAGCGGGGCCTACAATGAGCAGTTCTTC. The gene calls are TRBV2 and TRBJ2-1; 10 bases map to TRBD2. The V gene's germline CDR1 is SNHLY and CDR2 FYNNEI. The CDR3 runs to 16 residues. V lost 6 bases, J lost 2 bases, and 7 bases stayed unmatched.

This sequence joins TRBV4-3 and TRBJ2-1, with TRBD2 identical over 15 bases. Germline CDR1 reads LGHNA; CDR2 reads YSLEER. This CDR3 region has 18 residues. The J segment lost 8 bases and the V segment lost 0 bases, leaving 8 bases of the junction unmatched. The CDR3 DNA reads as TGCGCCAGCAGCCAAGATCTCCTGGGACTAGCGGGAGGCTATGAGCAGTTCTTC. Protein sequence: CASSQDLLGLAGGYEQFF.

This rearrangement joins TRBV2 to TRBJ2-3, with 9 positions matching TRBD2. This CDR3 has 13 amino acids. V shed 6 bases and J 10 bases; nucleotides not matched to a gene: 8. Looked up from germline, CDR1 is SNHLY and CDR2 is FYNNEI. The DNA for the CDR3 is TGTGCCAGCAGGGGCGGGAGGGCCGAGGCGCAGTATTTT. It is translated as CASRGGRAEAQYF.

The chain recombines TRBV5-1 with TRBJ2-1, with 7 nucleotides matching TRBD2. J was trimmed by 1 base and V by 2 bases; bases with no gene match: 3. The CDR3 spans 15 residues. Germline CDR1 SGHRS, CDR2 YFSETQ. DNA for the CDR3: TGCGCCAGCAGCTTCTACGGGAGGTCCTACAATGAGCAGTTCTTC. Its protein product is CASSFYGRSYNEQFF.

A remark on this clone: Additional DNA sequences in this sample encode the identical CDR3. The chain combines TRBV30 with TRBJ2-3; D perhaps matches TRBD2 (5 bases). Germline loops: CDR1 GTSNPN, CDR2 SVGIG (reference sequence). The length of the CDR3 is 13 residues. The V end lost 1 base, the J end lost 0 bases, and 5 bases lay between the germline ends. The CDR3 bases are TGTGCCTGGAGTGGCGGGAGCACAGATACGCAGTATTTT. Its protein is CAWSGGSTDTQYF.

About this clone: The same CDR3 arises from other DNA sequences in this sample as well. The chain combines TRBV15 with TRBJ2-5; the D call may be TRBD1 or TRBD2 (6 bases each). This CDR3 has 14 amino acids. CDR1 is LNHNV, CDR2 YYDKDF, per germline (reference sequence). The V gene lost 1 base and the J gene lost 4 bases, with 10 bases spanning the gap. The CDR3 region has the DNA TGTGCCACCAGCAGAGGAGGGGGAGGAGAGACCCAGTACTTC. Encoded protein: CATSRGGGGETQYF.

This clone was counted only a few times. Within the sample, other DNA sequences also encode this same CDR3. This chain connects TRBV29-1 to TRBJ2-7; tentative D call: TRBD2 (5 bases). This CDR3 has 12 amino acids. Deletions cut 6 bases from V and 3 bases from J, with 12 bases between. CDR1 and CDR2 (germline): SQVTM, ANQGSEA. Here the CDR3 reads CSVETGGYEQYF. For the CDR3, the DNA is TGCAGCGTGGAGACCGGAGGCTACGAGCAGTACTTC.

This clone was observed a few times. The V call is TRBV18, the J call TRBJ2-7; TRBD1 might be the D (5 bases). Trimming stripped 1 base from V and 4 bases from J, with 14 bases between. This CDR3 is 15 amino acids long. Germline V gene data show CDR1 as KGHSH and CDR2 as LQKENI. DNA for the CDR3: TGTGCCAGCTCACCACAACAGGTTTCGGTTTACGAGCAGTACTTC. As protein: CASSPQQVSVYEQYF.

The sample holds a few counts of this clone. The chain carries TRBV30 and TRBJ1-1, with 8 bases matching TRBD1. J lost 5 bases, V lost 4 bases, and 6 bases had no gene match. Germline loops: CDR1 GTSNPN, CDR2 SVGIG (reference sequence). CDR3 length: 13 residues. The CDR3 is CAWTWTGLTEAFF. DNA for the CDR3: TGTGCCTGGACCTGGACAGGGCTGACTGAAGCTTTCTTT. The full variable domain, its missing parts supplied by reference TRBV30 and TRBJ1-1, is SQTIHQWPATLVQPVGSPLSLECTVEGTSNPNLYWYRQAAGRGLQLLFYSVGIGQISSEVPQNLSASRPQDRQFILSSKKLLLSDSGFYLCAWTWTGLTEAFFGQGTRLTVV.